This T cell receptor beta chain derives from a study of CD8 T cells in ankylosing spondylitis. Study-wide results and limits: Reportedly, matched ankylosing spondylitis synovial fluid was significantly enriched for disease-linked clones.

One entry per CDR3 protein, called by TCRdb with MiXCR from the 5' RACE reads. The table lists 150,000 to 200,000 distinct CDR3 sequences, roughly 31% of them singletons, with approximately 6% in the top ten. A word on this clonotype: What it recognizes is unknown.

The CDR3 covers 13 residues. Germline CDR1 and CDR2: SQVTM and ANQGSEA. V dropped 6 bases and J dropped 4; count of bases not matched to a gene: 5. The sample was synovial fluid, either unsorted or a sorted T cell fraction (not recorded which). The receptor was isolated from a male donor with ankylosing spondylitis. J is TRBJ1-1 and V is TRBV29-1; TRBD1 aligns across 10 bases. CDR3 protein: CSVAGQGGTEAFF. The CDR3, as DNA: TGCAGCGTAGCTGGACAGGGGGGCACTGAAGCTTTCTTT.